These T cell receptor beta chains were read from a single sample in a study of OX40 agonist ivuxolimab in advanced cancers. The repertoire was sequenced with immunoSEQ multiplex PCR; TCRdb's copy has only in-frame clones and lacks some. Of 60,000 or so clones in the sample, about nine tenths were seen once. This specimen consisted of CD4+ or CD8+ T cells sorted from blood, obtained in a trial of the OX40 agonist ivuxolimab. The receptors shown here come from an adult with an advanced solid tumor such as melanoma, head and neck, liver or kidney cancer. Each CDR3 is given without its conserved first and last residue. Some rows mark clone size as missing; the rest say once, few, many or name a class of expanded clone.

size,length,J,V,CDR3
.,13,TRBJ2-7,TRBV10-3,AISESGGSGREQY
.,15,TRBJ2-1,TRBV27,ASSLKVAGGYYNEQF
.,12,TRBJ1-6,TRBV5-6,ASSQDPAGSPLH
.,11,TRBJ2-7,TRBV19,ASSTDRRYEQY
.,12,TRBJ2-7,TRBV7-6,ASSPRQGDYEQY
.,13,TRBJ2-1,TRBV7-3,ASSLMTSGYNEQF
few,17,TRBJ2-5,TRBV7-2,ASSLGRTSGSQVVETQY
.,13,TRBJ2-5,TRBV19,ASTWTGGREETQY
.,15,TRBJ2-2,TRBV7-9,ASSPRWSGRDTGELF
.,13,TRBJ2-7,TRBV9,ASSIASGKTYEQY
once,13,TRBJ2-1,TRBV6-1,ASTLGTGGYNEQF
.,13,TRBJ1-6,TRBV7-3,ASSLARGTNSPLH
.,10,TRBJ1-1,TRBV12-5,ASGLKAAEAF
.,13,TRBJ2-2,TRBV2,ASTPGQGRTGELF
.,14,TRBJ2-7,TRBV4-1,ASSQASLGGGYEQY
.,16,TRBJ2-7,TRBV4-1,ASSQEGLATGAPGEQY
.,14,TRBJ2-3,TRBV27,ASSPRWAGGADTQY
.,14,TRBJ1-3,TRBV18,ASSLGQGAIGNTIY
.,11,TRBJ2-2,TRBV6-1,ASSELGTGELF
.,14,TRBJ1-2,TRBV4-2,ASSQDKRPPNYGYT
.,14,TRBJ1-5,TRBV5-6,ASSARGGWSNQPQH
.,11,TRBJ2-1,TRBV30,AWSETLYNEQF
once,17,TRBJ2-1,TRBV28,ASSSLRTNLAGGYNEQF
few,12,TRBJ1-3,TRBV9,ASSVGISGNTIY